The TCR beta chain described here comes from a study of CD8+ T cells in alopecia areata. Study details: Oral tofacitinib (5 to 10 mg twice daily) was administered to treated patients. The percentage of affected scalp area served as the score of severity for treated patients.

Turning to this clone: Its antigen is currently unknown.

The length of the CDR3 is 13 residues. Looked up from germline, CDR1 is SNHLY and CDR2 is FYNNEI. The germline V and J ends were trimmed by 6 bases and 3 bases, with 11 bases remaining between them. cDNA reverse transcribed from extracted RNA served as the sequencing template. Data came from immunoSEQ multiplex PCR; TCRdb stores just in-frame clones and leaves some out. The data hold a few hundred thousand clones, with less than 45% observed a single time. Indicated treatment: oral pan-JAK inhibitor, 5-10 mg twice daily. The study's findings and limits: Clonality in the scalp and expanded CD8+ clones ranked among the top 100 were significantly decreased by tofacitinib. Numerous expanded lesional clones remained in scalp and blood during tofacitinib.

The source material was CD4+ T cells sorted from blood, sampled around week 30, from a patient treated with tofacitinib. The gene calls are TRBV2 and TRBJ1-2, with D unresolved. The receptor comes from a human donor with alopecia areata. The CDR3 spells CASSLQAYYGYTF. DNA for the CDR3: TGTGCCAGCAGCTTGCAAGCTTACTATGGCTACACCTTC. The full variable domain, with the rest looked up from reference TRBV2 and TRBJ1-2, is EPEVTQTPSHQVTQMGQEVILRCVPISNHLYFYWYRQILGQKVEFLVSFYNNEISEKSEIFDDQFSVERPDGSNFTLKIRSTKLEDSAMYFCASSLQAYYGYTFGSGTRLTVV.